Each of the 10 T cell receptor beta chains below was sequenced from the same sample in a study of blood T cell repertoires in COVID-19. Clones were read by immunoSEQ multiplex PCR, and TCRdb kept only the in-frame ones, dropping some. The table has more than 10,000 clones, 88% seen once; the top ten hold just under 30%. The sequenced sample was peripheral blood. The receptors here all came from a human donor in a cohort sampled during active COVID-19.

CDR3 protein: CASSLGQGWGTEAFF. The CDR3 DNA sequence: TGCGCCAGCAGCTTGGGTCAGGGATGGGGCACTGAAGCTTTCTTT. This chain uses TRBV5-1 with TRBJ1-1, with D perhaps TRBD1 (5 bases). The CDR3 extends over 15 amino acids. V shed 0 bases and J shed 4 bases, with 13 bases lying between them. Germline V gene data show CDR1 as SGHRS and CDR2 as YFSETQ. The full variable domain, its missing parts supplied by reference TRBV5-1 and TRBJ1-1, is KAGVTQTPRYLIKTRGQQVTLSCSPISGHRSVSWYQQTPGQGLQFLFEYFSETQRNKGNFPGRFSGRQFSNSRSEMNVSTLELGDSALYLCASSLGQGWGTEAFFGQGTRLTVV.

This sequence joins TRBV28 and TRBJ1-6; 8 bases line up with TRBD1. V dropped 6 bases and J dropped 9; count of bases not matched to a gene: 7. There are 14 residues in the CDR3. Germline CDR1 MDHEN, CDR2 SYDVKM. The CDR3 DNA follows: TGTGCCAGCAGCCCACAGGGGGTAGGTTCACCCCTCCACTTT. This translates into CASSPQGVGSPLHF.

The genes are TRBV29-1 and TRBJ1-2, with D perhaps TRBD1 (5 bases). In germline, CDR1 is SQVTM, CDR2 ANQGSEA. Trimming shortened V by 6 bases and J by 3 bases, and 20 bases separated the two germline ends. This CDR3 comprises 15 residues. In DNA form, the CDR3 reads TGCAGCGTCGTGCCGGGATCCGCGGGGGACTATGGCTACACCTTC. Its protein is CSVVPGSAGDYGYTF.

The J gene is TRBJ1-1, the V gene TRBV3-1 (or the pseudogene TRBV3-2); 11 nucleotides line up with TRBD1. CDR3 length: 15 residues. V shed 6 bases, J shed 2 bases, and the junction held 5 bases outside the gene matches. The germline V gene encodes CDR1 LGHDT and CDR2 YNNKEL (reference sequence). CDR3 loop: CASSVGTGGNTEAFF. For the CDR3, the DNA is TGTGCCAGCAGTGTAGGGACAGGGGGAAACACTGAAGCTTTCTTT.

This clone is medium-sized (0.01 to 0.1%) within its sample. V is TRBV30 and J is TRBJ1-2; the D gene is possibly TRBD1 (5 bases). Looked up from germline, CDR1 is GTSNPN and CDR2 is SVGIG (reference sequence). CDR3 length equals 14 residues. With 3 bases removed from V and 0 bases from J, the gap between germline ends came to 11 bases. This chain's CDR3 is CAWRMTEANYGYTF. Here the CDR3 DNA reads TGTGCCTGGAGGATGACAGAAGCTAACTATGGCTACACCTTC.

This clone was detected only a few times. The CDR3 nucleotides read TGTGCCAGCAGCGACAGGGCAGTTGGGCCCCAGCATTTT. Translated: CASSDRAVGPQHF. The chain combines TRBV27 with TRBJ1-5; 7 bases map to TRBD1. CDR1 is MNHEY, CDR2 SMNVEV, per germline (reference sequence). CDR3 length: 13 amino acids. V shed 6 bases, J shed 9 bases, and the junction held 8 bases outside the gene matches.

CDR3: CASSYSQGMEQYF. As DNA, the CDR3 is TGTGCCAGCAGTTACTCACAGGGAATGGAGCAGTACTTC. This chain connects TRBV6-5 to TRBJ2-7, with D perhaps matching TRBD1 (6 bases). The V end lost 0 bases, the J end lost 7 bases, and 10 bases lay between the germline ends. There are 13 residues in the CDR3. CDR1 is MNHEY, CDR2 SVGAGI, per germline.

The chain carries TRBV21-1 and TRBJ2-7; the table gives TRBD2 as D, unverified against the DNA. TRBV21-1 is classified as a pseudogene. The CDR3 covers 15 residues. The CDR3 coding sequence is TGTGCCAGCAGCAAAGGCGGTCCTTCTTCCTACGAGCAGTACTTC. It is translated as CASSKGGPSSYEQYF.

The chain recombines TRBV11-2 with TRBJ1-1, with no clear D. The CDR3 length is 14 residues. Between the trimmed V and J ends, which lost 7 bases and 0 bases, there was a span of 12 bases. The germline V gene has CDR1 SGHAT and CDR2 FQNNGV. This CDR3 is CASTPGLMNTEAFF. CDR3 sequence (DNA): TGTGCCAGCACCCCAGGACTGATGAACACTGAAGCTTTCTTT.

J is TRBJ2-7 and V is TRBV19; TRBD1 matches at 8 bases. The CDR3 is 16 residues long. V gave up 4 bases and J gave up 4 bases; unmatched junction bases: 12. Germline V gene lookup returns CDR1 LNHDA and CDR2 SQIVND (reference sequence). CDR3 region: CASSTVTGTGVYEQYF. CDR3 nucleotide sequence: TGTGCCAGTAGTACAGTTACCGGGACAGGCGTTTACGAGCAGTACTTC.